This record covers a single T cell receptor beta chain. The antigen remains unidentified. The V gene's germline CDR1 is SNHLY and CDR2 FYNNEI. J gave up 3 bases and V 5 bases, and 9 bases lay outside the gene matches. The length of the CDR3 is 15 residues. The entry originates in a study of shared clonotypes between healthy human individuals. The data were produced by immunoSEQ multiplex PCR, yet TCRdb's version contains in-frame clones alone and is incomplete. The sample gives some 2.4 million clones, approximately 93% of which show up once; 0.36% is in the top ten. Findings and limits, study-wide: The sampled material consisted only of blood, and tissue repertoires are likely to differ. The generation probabilities recorded for non-shared clonotypes fell below those of clonotypes shared by all four donors.

The J gene is TRBJ2-7, the V gene TRBV2, with 8 bases identical to TRBD1. The receptor comes from a man younger than 30 in good health. Some clones in this sample may be carry-over from other donors' samples. Sample: naive CD4+ T cells from PBMCs. Sample subset: CD45RA+ positively selected. The CDR3 here is CASSPPGTGDYEQYF. For the CDR3, the DNA is TGTGCCAGCAGTCCCCCCGGGACAGGAGACTACGAGCAGTACTTC. The full variable domain, in which reference TRBV2 and TRBJ2-7 provide the parts outside the CDR3, is EPEVTQTPSHQVTQMGQEVILRCVPISNHLYFYWYRQILGQKVEFLVSFYNNEISEKSEIFDDQFSVERPDGSNFTLKIRSTKLEDSAMYFCASSPPGTGDYEQYFGPGTRLTVT.